The 22 T cell receptor beta chains below come from one sample, sequenced in a study of monozygotic twins with inflammatory bowel disease. TCRdb reprocessed the 5' RACE reads and stores each CDR3 protein as one record, lacking DNA. The listing contains 200,000 to 250,000 distinct CDR3 sequences. Source material: blood. These receptors were taken from a human donor with ulcerative colitis or Crohn's disease, or a healthy co-twin of an affected twin (not recorded which).

The chain uses TRBV18 and TRBJ2-7. This CDR3 comprises 14 residues. Germline V gives CDR1 KGHSH, CDR2 LQKENI. The chain's CDR3 is CASSPLESSYEQYF.

The rearrangement links TRBV11-2 to TRBJ2-3. The CDR3 has 13 residues. Per the germline V gene, CDR1 is SGHAT and CDR2 is FQNNGV. The CDR3: CASSLTYTDTQYF.

This rearrangement joins TRBV20-1 to TRBJ1-4. CDR1 is DFQATT and CDR2 is SNEGSKA in the germline V gene (reference sequence). The CDR3 runs to 11 residues. CDR3: CSARIGEKLFF.

The gene calls are TRBV12-3 or TRBV12-4 and TRBJ2-3; the TRBD2 assignment by TCRdb is unverifiable without DNA. This CDR3 is 15 amino acids long. The CDR3 sequence is CASSWAGGKEDTQYF.

The genes are TRBV11-1 and TRBJ2-1. There are 13 residues in the CDR3. Germline loops: CDR1 SGHAT, CDR2 FQDESV (reference sequence). This CDR3 is CASSLGPYNEQFF. Full variable domain (remainder filled in from reference TRBV11-1 and TRBJ2-1): EAEVAQSPRYKITEKSQAVAFWCDPISGHATLYWYRQILGQGPELLVQFQDESVVDDSQLPKDRFSAERLKGVDSTLKIQPAELGDSAMYLCASSLGPYNEQFFGPGTRLTVL.

J is TRBJ1-2 and V is TRBV5-5; with no DNA, the TCRdb D assignment of TRBD1 cannot be verified. The CDR3 extends over 13 amino acids. Germline V gene data show CDR1 as SGHKS and CDR2 as YYEKEE (reference sequence). The CDR3 protein is CASSLQGHYGYTF.

V and J are TRBV6-5 and TRBJ1-1; there is no DNA to check the TCRdb D call of TRBD1. The CDR3 length is 18 residues. CDR1 is MNHEY and CDR2 is SVGAGI in the germline V gene. The CDR3 here is CASSYDFAGSMGNTEAFF.

CDR3 sequence: CASSQGPDGVSGELFF. V gene TRBV7-8 combines with J gene TRBJ2-2; TCRdb reports TRBD2, a call that lacks DNA to check it against. CDR1 is SGHVS, CDR2 FQNEAQ, per germline. This CDR3 has 16 residues.

The chain links TRBV30 to TRBJ1-3; absent DNA, TCRdb's TRBD1 call cannot be checked. This CDR3 has 17 amino acids. Germline assignment: CDR1 GTSNPN and CDR2 SVGIG (reference sequence). CDR3: CAWSVRGGASSGNTIYF.

This chain uses TRBV7-8 with TRBJ1-2; TCRdb indicates TRBD1, and absent DNA this call remains unverified. CDR3 size: 12 residues. Germline CDR1 is SGHVS and CDR2 is FQNEAQ. The CDR3 loop is CASSLDSFGYTF.

V gene TRBV5-1 combines with J gene TRBJ2-4; TCRdb's D call of TRBD1 is untestable without DNA. Germline loops: CDR1 SGHRS, CDR2 YFSETQ. The CDR3 is made up of 14 amino acids. The CDR3 here is CASSLLQGGHIQYF.

CDR3 residues: CASSQVPPRAIQETQYF. V usage is TRBV12-3 or TRBV12-4 and J usage is TRBJ2-5; absent DNA, TCRdb's TRBD2 call cannot be checked. The CDR3 runs 17 residues.

The rearrangement uses TRBV7-2 and TRBJ2-1; TCRdb indicates TRBD2, and absent DNA this call remains unverified. Germline CDR1 and CDR2: SGHTA and FQGNSA. The CDR3 length is 15 residues. CDR3 residues: CASSPRTSGRAEQFF.

The J gene is TRBJ2-1, the V gene TRBV20-1. CDR1 is DFQATT, CDR2 SNEGSKA, per germline (reference sequence). The CDR3 has 11 residues. CDR3: CSVGQDNEQFF.

V gene TRBV10-3 combines with J gene TRBJ2-7; as DNA is missing, the TRBD1 call by TCRdb cannot be tested. CDR1 is ENHRY, CDR2 SYGVKD, per germline. The CDR3 has 13 residues. CDR3 loop: CAISGNRGEEQYF.

The rearrangement links TRBV4-3 to TRBJ2-2. Looked up from germline, CDR1 is LGHNA and CDR2 is YSLEER. The CDR3 has 16 amino acids. CDR3 residues: CASSLGVSTNTGELFF.

This chain joins TRBV6-1 and TRBJ1-2. This CDR3 region has 14 residues. Germline V CDR1 and CDR2: MNHNS, SASEGT. The CDR3 sequence is CASLAWGANYGYTF.

The CDR3 spells CSVLGGVVQFF. The V call is TRBV29-1, the J call TRBJ2-1; lacking DNA, the TRBD2 call made by TCRdb goes unchecked. This CDR3 spans 11 amino acids. The germline CDR1 and CDR2 sequences are SQVTM and ANQGSEA.

CDR3 loop: CATSRDGTGLLGQPQHF. The V call is TRBV15, the J call TRBJ1-5; TCRdb designates TRBD1, a call that cannot be tested without DNA. The V gene's germline CDR1 is LNHNV and CDR2 YYDKDF (reference sequence). The CDR3 totals 17 residues.

The rearrangement uses TRBV9 and TRBJ1-1; the D call from TCRdb, TRBD1, cannot be confirmed without DNA. The germline V gene has CDR1 SGDLS and CDR2 YYNGEE. The CDR3 spans 14 residues. This CDR3 is CASSVAGGGTEAFF.

This sequence joins TRBV6-1 and TRBJ2-4; TCRdb gives TRBD2 as the D gene, but with no DNA this cannot be confirmed. The CDR3 totals 14 residues. Germline V gives CDR1 MNHNS, CDR2 SASEGT. CDR3 amino acids: CASRARSGGNIQYF.

This chain joins TRBV12-3 or TRBV12-4 and TRBJ1-3. This CDR3 spans 11 amino acids. The CDR3 reads CASSQVGTIYF.